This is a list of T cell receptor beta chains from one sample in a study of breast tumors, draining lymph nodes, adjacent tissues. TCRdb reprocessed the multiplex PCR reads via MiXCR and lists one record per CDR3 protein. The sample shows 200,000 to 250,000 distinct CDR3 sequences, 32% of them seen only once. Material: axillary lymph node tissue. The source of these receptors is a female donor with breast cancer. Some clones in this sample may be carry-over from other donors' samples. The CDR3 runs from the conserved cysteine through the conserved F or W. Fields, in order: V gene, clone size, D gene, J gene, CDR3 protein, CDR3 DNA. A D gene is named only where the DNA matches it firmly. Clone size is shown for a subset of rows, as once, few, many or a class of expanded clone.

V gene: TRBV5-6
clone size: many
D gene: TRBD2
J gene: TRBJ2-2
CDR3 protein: CASSLPGTRAGELFF
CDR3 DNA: TGTGCCAGCAGCTTACCCGGGACTAGAGCCGGGGAGCTGTTTTTT

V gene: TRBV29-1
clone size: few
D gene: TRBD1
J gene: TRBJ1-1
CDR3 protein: CSVKQGTNTEAFF
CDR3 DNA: TGCAGCGTCAAACAGGGGACCAACACTGAAGCTTTCTTT

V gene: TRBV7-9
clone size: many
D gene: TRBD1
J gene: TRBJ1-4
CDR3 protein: CASSQTGGTNEKLFF
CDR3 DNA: TGTGCCAGCAGCCAGACAGGGGGAACTAATGAAAAACTGTTTTTT

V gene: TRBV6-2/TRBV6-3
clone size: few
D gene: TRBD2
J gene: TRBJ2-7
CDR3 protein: CASNTRLAGPPYEQYF
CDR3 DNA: TGTGCCAGCAACACGAGGCTAGCGGGTCCCCCCTACGAGCAGTACTTC

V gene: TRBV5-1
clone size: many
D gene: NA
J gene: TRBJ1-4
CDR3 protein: CASSTGLRNEKLFF
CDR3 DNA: TGCGCCAGCAGCACAGGACTCCGGAATGAAAAACTGTTTTTT

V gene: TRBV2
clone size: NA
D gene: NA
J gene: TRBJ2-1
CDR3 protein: CASKRGTYNGQFF
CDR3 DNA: TGCGCCAGCAAGAGGGGGACCTACAATGGGCAGTTCTTC

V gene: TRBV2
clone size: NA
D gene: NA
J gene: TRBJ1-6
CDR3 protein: CASRPTGRGSGSSPLHF
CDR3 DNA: TGTGCCAGCAGACCAACAGGCAGGGGATCCGGTTCCTCACCCCTCCACTTT

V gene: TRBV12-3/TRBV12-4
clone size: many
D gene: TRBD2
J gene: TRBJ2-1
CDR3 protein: CASSLETGGRNEQFF
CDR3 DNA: TGTGCCAGCAGTTTAGAAACGGGAGGGCGCAATGAGCAGTTCTTC

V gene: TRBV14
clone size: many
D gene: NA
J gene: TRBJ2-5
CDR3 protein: CASSQEKVGETQSF
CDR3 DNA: TGTGCCAGCAGCCAAGAGAAGGTGGGCGAGACCCAGTCCTTC

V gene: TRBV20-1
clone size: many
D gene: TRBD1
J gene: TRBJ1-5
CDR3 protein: CSASRDRVDYSNQPQHF
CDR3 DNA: TGCAGTGCCAGCCGGGACAGGGTAGACTATAGCAATCAGCCCCAGCATTTT

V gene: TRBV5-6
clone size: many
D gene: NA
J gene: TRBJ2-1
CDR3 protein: CASSLGLGYNEQFF
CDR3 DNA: TGTGCCAGCAGCTTGGGACTTGGCTACAATGAGCAGTTCTTC

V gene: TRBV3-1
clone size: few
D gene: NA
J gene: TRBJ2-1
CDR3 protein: CASSQERNGYYNEQFF
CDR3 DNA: TGTGCCAGCAGCCAAGAGCGAAACGGATACTACAATGAGCAGTTCTTC

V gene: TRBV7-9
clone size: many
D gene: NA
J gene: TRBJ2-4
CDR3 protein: CASSGTAKNIQYF
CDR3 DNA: TGTGCCAGCAGCGGGACAGCCAAAAACATTCAGTACTTC

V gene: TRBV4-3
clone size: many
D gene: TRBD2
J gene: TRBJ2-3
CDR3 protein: CASSQGGPTSGRTDTQYF
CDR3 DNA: TGCGCCAGCAGCCAGGGAGGACCGACTAGCGGACGCACAGATACGCAGTATTTT

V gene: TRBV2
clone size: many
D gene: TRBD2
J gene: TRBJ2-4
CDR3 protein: CASSGGLADRAKNIQYF
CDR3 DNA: TGTGCCAGCAGTGGGGGACTAGCGGATCGAGCCAAAAACATTCAGTACTTC

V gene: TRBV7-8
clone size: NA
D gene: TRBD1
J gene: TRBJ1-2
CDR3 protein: CASRPPGTGELYGYTF
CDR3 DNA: TGCGCCAGCAGACCTCCCGGGACAGGGGAATTATATGGCTACACCTTC

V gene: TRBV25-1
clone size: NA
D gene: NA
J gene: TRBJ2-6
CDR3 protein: CASVDNTGRAVFSGANVLTF
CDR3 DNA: TGTGCCAGCGTTGACAATACCGGGCGGGCGGTCTTCTCTGGGGCCAACGTCCTGACTTTC

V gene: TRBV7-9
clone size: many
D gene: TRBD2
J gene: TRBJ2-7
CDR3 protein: CASALEVLAGYNEQYF
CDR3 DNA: TGTGCCAGCGCCCTTGAGGTCCTAGCGGGATATAACGAGCAGTACTTC

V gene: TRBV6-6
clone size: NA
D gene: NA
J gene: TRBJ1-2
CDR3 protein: CASSSQELNYDYTF
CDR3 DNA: TGTGCCAGCAGTTCGCAGGAACTTAACTATGACTACACCTTC

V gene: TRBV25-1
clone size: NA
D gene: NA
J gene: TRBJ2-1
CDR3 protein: CPPEYSYNEQFF
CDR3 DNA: TGTCCCCCTGAATATTCCTACAATGAGCAGTTCTTC

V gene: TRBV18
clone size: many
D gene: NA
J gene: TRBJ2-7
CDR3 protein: CASSYTDNYEQYF
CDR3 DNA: TGTGCCAGCTCATATACAGACAACTACGAGCAGTACTTC

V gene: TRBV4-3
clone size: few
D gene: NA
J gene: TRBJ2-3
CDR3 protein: CASSQIKLRDSERRAQYF
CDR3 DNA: TGCGCCAGCAGCCAGATAAAGCTCCGGGACTCTGAAAGGCGGGCGCAGTATTTT

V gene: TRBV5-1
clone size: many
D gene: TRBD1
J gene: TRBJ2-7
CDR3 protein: CASSPTTGGGYEQYF
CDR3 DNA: TGCGCCAGCAGCCCGACGACAGGGGGCGGCTACGAGCAGTACTTC

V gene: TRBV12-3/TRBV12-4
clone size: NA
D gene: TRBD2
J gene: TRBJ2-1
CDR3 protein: CASRPPPSSGITSEQFF
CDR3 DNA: TGTGCCAGCCGTCCCCCCCCTTCTAGCGGGATCACCAGTGAGCAGTTCTTC

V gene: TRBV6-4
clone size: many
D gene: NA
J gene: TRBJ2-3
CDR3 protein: CASSGTNGSTQYF
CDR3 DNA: TGTGCCAGCAGTGGGACTAACGGGAGTACGCAGTATTTT

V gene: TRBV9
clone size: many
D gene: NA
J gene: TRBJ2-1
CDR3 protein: CASSERGGRAEQFF
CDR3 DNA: TGTGCCAGCAGCGAACGGGGAGGTCGGGCTGAGCAGTTCTTC

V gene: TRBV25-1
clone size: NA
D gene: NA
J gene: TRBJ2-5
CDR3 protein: CASSASVRGFPETQYF
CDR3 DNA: TGTGCCAGCAGTGCTAGTGTGAGGGGTTTCCCAGAGACCCAGTACTTC

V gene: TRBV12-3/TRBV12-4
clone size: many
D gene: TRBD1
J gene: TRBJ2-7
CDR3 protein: CASSFRGGVNRGQPYEQYF
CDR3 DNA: TGTGCCAGCAGTTTCAGGGGTGGCGTCAACAGGGGGCAACCCTACGAGCAGTACTTC

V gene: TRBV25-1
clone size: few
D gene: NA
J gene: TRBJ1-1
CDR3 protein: CASSRGSHTEAFF
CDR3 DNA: TGTGCCAGCAGTAGGGGCAGTCACACTGAAGCTTTCTTT

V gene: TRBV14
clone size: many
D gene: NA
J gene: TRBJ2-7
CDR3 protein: CASSQSRGSEQYF
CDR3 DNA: TGTGCCAGCAGCCAAAGCAGGGGTTCCGAGCAGTACTTC

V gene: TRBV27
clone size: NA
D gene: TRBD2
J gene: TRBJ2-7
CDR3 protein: CASSLGTSGKSYEQYF
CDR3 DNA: TGTGCCAGCAGCCTCGGGACTAGCGGGAAATCCTACGAGCAGTACTTC